A single sample is the source of the 23 T cell receptor beta chains below, sequenced in a study of OX40 agonist ivuxolimab in advanced cancers. The method was immunoSEQ multiplex PCR; TCRdb's version includes in-frame clones alone and lacks a portion of them. The repertoire consists of roughly 43,000 clones, with about 88% occurring once and the leading ten covering about 10%. The material was CD4+ or CD8+ T cells sorted from blood, obtained in a trial of the OX40 agonist ivuxolimab. Every receptor here comes from an adult with an advanced solid tumor such as melanoma, head and neck, liver or kidney cancer.

This rearrangement joins TRBV30 to TRBJ2-1; 11 bases are shared with TRBD1. Germline CDR1 GTSNPN, CDR2 SVGIG (reference sequence). Trimming cost V 2 bases and J 7 bases; bases outside gene matches: 7. This CDR3 has 15 amino acids. The CDR3 DNA reads as TGTGCCTGGAGTTCGGACAGGGGGCTGGGAAATGAGCAGTTCTTC. Protein product: CAWSSDRGLGNEQFF.

The rearrangement joins TRBV9 to TRBJ2-1; 15 nucleotides align to TRBD2. V gave up 3 bases and J gave up 6 bases; unmatched junction bases: 7. The CDR3 is 17 amino acids. Germline values: CDR1 SGDLS, CDR2 YYNGEE. CDR3 protein: CASSAHRTSGRGNEQFF. For the CDR3, the DNA is TGTGCCAGCAGCGCCCATAGGACTAGCGGGAGGGGCAATGAGCAGTTCTTC.

This chain connects TRBV5-6 to TRBJ2-1, with 8 bases that match TRBD1. Per germline, CDR1 SGHDT and CDR2 YYEEEE. After removal of 6 bases from V and 7 bases from J, the junction contained 12 bases not matched to a gene. The CDR3 extends over 15 amino acids. In nucleotides, the CDR3 is TGTGCCAGCATCCCGACAGGGGAAGGTAAGAATGAGCAGTTCTTC. Translating it yields CASIPTGEGKNEQFF.

The rearrangement uses TRBV11-3 and TRBJ2-1; D might be TRBD2 (6 bases). This CDR3 spans 15 amino acids. Germline CDR1 is SGHNT and CDR2 is YENEEA. The ends were cut back, 3 bases at V and 3 bases at J, with 12 bases in the middle. The DNA for the CDR3 is TGTGCCAGCAGCTTGGGGCTAGCGTTCTACAATGAGCAGTTCTTC. The encoded protein is CASSLGLAFYNEQFF. The whole variable domain, remainder taken from reference TRBV11-3 and TRBJ2-1, is EAGVVQSPRYKIIEKKQPVAFWCNPISGHNTLYWYLQNLGQGPELLIRYENEEAVDDSQLPKDRFSAERLKGVDSTLKIQPAELGDSAVYLCASSLGLAFYNEQFFGPGTRLTVL.

The CDR3 loop reads CASSPGQGRETQYF. Written as DNA, the CDR3 is TGTGCCAGCAGCCCCGGGCAGGGGAGGGAGACCCAGTACTTC. The genes are TRBV7-9 and TRBJ2-5; D is perhaps TRBD1 or TRBD2 (6 bases each). Trimming took 5 bases from V and 5 from J, leaving 15 bases between them. This CDR3 contains 14 residues. The germline V gene has CDR1 SEHNR and CDR2 FQNEAQ (reference sequence).

The chain recombines TRBV4-3 with TRBJ2-7; the match to TRBD1 covers 10 bases. V was clipped by 0 bases and J by 5 bases; unmatched bases: 7. Germline CDR1 and CDR2: LGHNA and YSLEER. The CDR3 loop spans 16 amino acids. DNA for the CDR3: TGCGCCAGCAGCCAAGATTGGGACAGGGGAAACGACGAGCAGTACTTC. Its translation: CASSQDWDRGNDEQYF.

V usage is TRBV7-9 and J usage is TRBJ2-7; 9 nucleotides match TRBD1. CDR1 and CDR2 (germline): SEHNR, FQNEAQ (reference sequence). CDR3 size: 17 residues. With V trimmed by 5 bases and J by 0 bases, 11 bases remained unmatched. CDR3 residues: CASSASLGQGISYEQYF. CDR3 DNA sequence: TGTGCCAGCAGCGCATCGCTGGGACAGGGTATCTCCTACGAGCAGTACTTC.

V is TRBV9 and J is TRBJ2-2, with D perhaps TRBD1 (5 bases). Germline loops: CDR1 SGDLS, CDR2 YYNGEE. Deletions cut 0 bases from V and 5 bases from J, with 5 bases between. The CDR3 totals 13 residues. The CDR3 region has the DNA TGTGCCAGCAGCGTAGCAGGGACCGGGGAGCTGTTTTTT. This gives the protein CASSVAGTGELFF. Based on the CDR3 plus reference TRBV9 and TRBJ2-2, the full variable domain is DSGVTQTPKHLITATGQRVTLRCSPRSGDLSVYWYQQSLDQGLQFLIQYYNGEERAKGNILERFSAQQFPDLHSELNLSSLELGDSALYFCASSVAGTGELFFGEGSRLTVL.

CDR3 nucleotide sequence: TGTGCCAGCAGCGCCCGGGGACAGGGCCTCTACGAGCAGTACTTC. Residues: CASSARGQGLYEQYF. The chain has TRBV13 and TRBJ2-7; TRBD1 aligns across 9 bases. The junction had 8 bases not matched to a gene; V was cut back by 5 bases and J by 3 bases. Germline CDR1 PRHDT, CDR2 FYEKMQ (reference sequence). This CDR3 comprises 15 residues.

This clone was counted once. CDR3 sequence: CASSDRGEREVAETQYF. The CDR3 DNA sequence: TGTGCCAGCAGCGACCGGGGGGAGCGGGAGGTGGCGGAGACCCAGTACTTC. The J gene is TRBJ2-5, the V gene TRBV7-6; 9 positions agree with TRBD2. CDR1 is SGHVS and CDR2 is FNYEAQ in the germline V gene. The CDR3 extends over 17 amino acids. Trimming took 5 bases from V and 5 from J; bases not matched to a gene: 15.

This clone was picked up one time. V usage is TRBV5-1 and J usage is TRBJ2-1, with 7 nucleotides matching TRBD2. CDR3 length: 14 residues. Trimming removed 6 bases from V and 5 bases from J; junction bases left unmatched: 8. The germline gives CDR1 SGHRS, CDR2 YFSETQ. The DNA for the CDR3 is TGCGCCAGCAATTCGGGGGGAGGTGACAATGAGCAGTTCTTC. Amino acid sequence: CASNSGGGDNEQFF. Using reference TRBV5-1 and TRBJ2-1 for the parts outside the CDR3, the full variable domain is KAGVTQTPRYLIKTRGQQVTLSCSPISGHRSVSWYQQTPGQGLQFLFEYFSETQRNKGNFPGRFSGRQFSNSRSEMNVSTLELGDSALYLCASNSGGGDNEQFFGPGTRLTVL.

Concerning this clone itself: The junction does not match germline at one end; this may be a read error. The genes are TRBV29-1 and TRBJ2-1, with 8 bases fitting TRBD1. This CDR3 spans 14 amino acids. CDR1 is SQVTM and CDR2 is ANQGSEA in the germline V gene. CDR3 region: CSVEDRGQYNEQFF. DNA for the CDR3: TGCAGCGTGGAAGACAGGGGCCAGTACAATGAGCAGTTCTTC.

CDR3 bases: TGTGCCAGCAGCACGCGACGTGAGAGCTCCTACAATGAGCAGTTCTTC. This gives the protein CASSTRRESSYNEQFF. The V gene is TRBV9, the J gene TRBJ2-1; D ambiguous. The CDR3 is 16 residues long. Trimming pared 4 bases from V and 0 bases from J, leaving 14 bases between. The germline gives CDR1 SGDLS, CDR2 YYNGEE.

This sequence joins TRBV28 and TRBJ2-1; D unclear. Between the trimmed V and J ends, which lost 6 bases and 0 bases, there was a span of 9 bases. Germline V gene data show CDR1 as MDHEN and CDR2 as SYDVKM. There are 14 residues in the CDR3. The CDR3 loop is CASSPVSSYNEQFF. DNA of the CDR3: TGTGCCAGCAGCCCAGTCAGCTCCTACAATGAGCAGTTCTTC.

This clone has a single count. The chain employs TRBV5-6 and TRBJ2-5, with 10 bases lining up with TRBD1. With the DNA end fitting TRBJ2-7 better, the J assignment may be wrong. The germline CDR1 and CDR2 sequences are SGHDT and YYEEEE. The CDR3 contains 14 residues. The CDR3, as DNA: TGTGCCAGCAGCTCGGGACAGGGGCCCTACGAGCAGTACTTC. Translated: CASSSGQGPYEQYF.

The chain carries TRBV14 and TRBJ2-1, with D perhaps TRBD1 (6 bases). CDR1 is SGHDN and CDR2 is FVKESK in the germline V gene. The CDR3 is 16 amino acids. Trimming shortened V by 4 bases and J by 2 bases, and 15 bases separated the two germline ends. The CDR3 region has the DNA TGTGCCAGCAGCCCCTCGGCAGGGGACCCCTACAATGAGCAGTTCTTC. Amino acids: CASSPSAGDPYNEQFF.

The chain is built from TRBV6-5 and TRBJ2-7, with a possible D match to TRBD1 (5 bases). The length of the CDR3 is 12 residues. The V and J ends lost 5 bases and 4 bases respectively, with 9 bases between them. Germline V gene sequence: CDR1 MNHEY, CDR2 SVGAGI. The CDR3 is CASSHRSYEQYF. The CDR3 nucleotides read TGTGCCAGCAGTCACAGGTCGTACGAGCAGTACTTC.

The J gene is TRBJ1-2, the V gene TRBV6-6, with a weak D call TRBD1 (5 bases). This CDR3 region has 11 residues. V lost 9 bases, J lost 13 bases, and 18 bases lay in between. CDR1 is MNHNY, CDR2 SVGAGI, per germline (reference sequence). CDR3 sequence: CASDSGGFPTF. Written as DNA, the CDR3 is TGTGCCAGTGACTCGGGGGGGTTTCCCACCTTC.

The chain combines TRBV11-2 with TRBJ2-7; weak D call: TRBD1 (6 bases). Trimming removed 3 bases from V and 0 bases from J, with 9 bases in between. CDR1 and CDR2 (germline): SGHAT, FQNNGV. This CDR3 has 14 residues. DNA for the CDR3: TGTGCCAGCAGCTTCGCGGACAGCTCCTACGAGCAGTACTTC. Translation: CASSFADSSYEQYF.

The rearrangement links TRBV2 to TRBJ1-6, with 7 bases fitting TRBD1. The CDR3 is 15 amino acids. Germline loops: CDR1 SNHLY, CDR2 FYNNEI. With V trimmed by 5 bases and J by 8 bases, 9 bases remained unmatched. CDR3 DNA sequence: TGTGCCAGCAGTAAACAGGGGAGGTCCGATTCACCCCTCCACTTT. The encoded protein is CASSKQGRSDSPLHF.

The gene calls are TRBV6-5 and TRBJ1-6; TRBD1 matches 7 bases. The CDR3 has 14 residues. Looked up from germline, CDR1 is MNHEY and CDR2 is SVGAGI. The V and J ends lost 6 bases and 7 bases, in that order; junction bases with no gene match: 6. The CDR3 reads CASRTRQGNSPLHF. The CDR3 bases are TGTGCCAGCAGAACCCGACAGGGAAATTCACCCCTCCACTTT.

This clone was seen just once. The rearrangement uses TRBV9 and TRBJ2-7; no reliable D call. The CDR3 loop spans 14 amino acids. V was clipped by 3 bases and J by 5 bases, with 15 bases between them. CDR1 is SGDLS, CDR2 YYNGEE, per germline. CDR3 DNA sequence: TGTGCCAGCAGCGAGGATATTGGCGCGGACGAGCAGTACTTC. It specifies CASSEDIGADEQYF. The full variable domain, in which reference TRBV9 and TRBJ2-7 provide the parts outside the CDR3, is DSGVTQTPKHLITATGQRVTLRCSPRSGDLSVYWYQQSLDQGLQFLIQYYNGEERAKGNILERFSAQQFPDLHSELNLSSLELGDSALYFCASSEDIGADEQYFGPGTRLTVT.

This clone was recorded a few times. V is TRBV28 and J is TRBJ1-1; no clear D. The CDR3 length is 13 residues. V lost 3 bases to trimming and J lost 0 bases, with 5 bases between them. Per the germline V gene, CDR1 is MDHEN and CDR2 is SYDVKM. The chain's CDR3 is CASSLWVNTEAFF. CDR3 nucleotides: TGTGCCAGCAGTTTGTGGGTGAACACTGAAGCTTTCTTT.